What follows is one T cell receptor beta chain and its context. Its antigen remains unknown. The data were taken from a study of OX40 agonist ivuxolimab in advanced cancers. Background on the study: Ivuxolimab was delivered to patients intravenously every 2 weeks at doses spanning 0.01 to 10 mg/kg. Recorded diagnoses for dose-escalation patients were hepatocellular carcinoma, melanoma, renal cell or head and neck cancer.

CDR3 length equals 18 residues. CDR1 is SGHVS, CDR2 FNYEAQ, per germline. V trimming: 5 bases; J trimming: 0 bases; junction bases outside the gene matches: 11. Study-wide results and limits: At 0.1 to 3.0 mg/kg and by week 6, clonal expansion occurred in CD4+ and CD8+ blood T cells.

This table comes from immunoSEQ multiplex PCR, and its TCRdb copy is limited to in-frame clones, with some not included. The table records around 68,000 clones, around nine tenths of them present only once. The sample was CD4+ or CD8+ T cells sorted from blood, taken in a trial of the OX40 agonist ivuxolimab. This sequence was found in an adult with an advanced solid tumor such as melanoma, head and neck, liver or kidney cancer. The chain recombines TRBV7-6 with TRBJ1-3, with 9 bases identical to TRBD1. The CDR3: CASSPVSGQGFSGNTIYF. CDR3 DNA sequence: TGTGCCAGCAGCCCGGTTTCGGGACAGGGATTCTCTGGAAACACCATATATTTT.